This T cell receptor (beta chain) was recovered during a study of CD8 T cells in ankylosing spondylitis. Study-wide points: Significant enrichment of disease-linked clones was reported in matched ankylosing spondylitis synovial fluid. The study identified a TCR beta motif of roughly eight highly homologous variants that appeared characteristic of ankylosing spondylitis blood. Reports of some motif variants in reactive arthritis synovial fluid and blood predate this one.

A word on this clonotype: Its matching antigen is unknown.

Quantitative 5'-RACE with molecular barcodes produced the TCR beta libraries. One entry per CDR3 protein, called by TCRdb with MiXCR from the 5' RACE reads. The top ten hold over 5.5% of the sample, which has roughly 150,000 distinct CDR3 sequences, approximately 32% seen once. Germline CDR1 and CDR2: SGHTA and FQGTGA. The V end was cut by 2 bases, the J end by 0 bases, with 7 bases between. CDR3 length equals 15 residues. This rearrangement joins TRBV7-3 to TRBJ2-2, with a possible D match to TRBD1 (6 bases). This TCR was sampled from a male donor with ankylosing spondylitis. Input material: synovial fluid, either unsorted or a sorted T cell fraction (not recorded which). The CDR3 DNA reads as TGTGCCAGCAGCTTATGGGGGCCGAACACCGGGGAGCTGTTTTTT. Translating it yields CASSLWGPNTGELFF.